These 14 T cell receptor beta chains came from one sample sequenced in a study of a mutant IDH1 vaccine in newly diagnosed glioma. Antigen specificity for these receptors is unknown. The protocol was immunoSEQ multiplex PCR, while the TCRdb copy is restricted to in-frame clones and leaves out a portion. The profile covers tens of thousands of clones, with about four fifths appearing a single time and 3% to 4% taken by the ten largest. As for time point: week 47, end of study. A single vaccine dose contained 300 ug of mutant IDH1 20-mer peptide, and topical imiquimod was used with it. The sample in question was PBMCs, obtained from a glioma patient whose treatment included an IDH1 peptide vaccine. The receptors originated from a woman between 50 and 59 years old with glioma.

This chain joins TRBV19 and TRBJ2-1; D is unclear. With 3 bases removed from V and 4 bases from J, the gap between germline ends came to 10 bases. The CDR3 contains 14 residues. Germline V gives CDR1 LNHDA, CDR2 SQIVND (reference sequence). CDR3 coding DNA: TGTGCCAGTAGTATTCGGCAGCTTTACAATGAGCAGTTCTTC. Its translation: CASSIRQLYNEQFF.

The chain is built from TRBV2 and TRBJ1-5; D gene ambiguous. V was shortened by 1 base and J by 0 bases, with 16 bases between the two germline ends. The CDR3 spans 18 residues. Germline V gives CDR1 SNHLY, CDR2 FYNNEI. The CDR3 here is CASSEGLSQRYSNQPQHF. DNA of the CDR3: TGTGCCAGCAGTGAAGGACTCTCGCAGAGATATAGCAATCAGCCCCAGCATTTT.

The chain combines TRBV4-3 with TRBJ2-5; D perhaps matches TRBD2 (7 bases). Germline lookup yields CDR1 LGHNA and CDR2 YSLEER. The CDR3 has 16 amino acids. The germline V and J ends were trimmed by 0 bases and 8 bases, with 19 bases remaining between them. The CDR3 nucleotides are TGCGCCAGCAGCCAAGATAGTGCGGGGGCCGTGGACACCCAGTACTTC. The encoded protein is CASSQDSAGAVDTQYF.

This chain uses TRBV27 with TRBJ1-5; a possible D gene is TRBD1 (6 bases). CDR1 MNHEY and CDR2 SMNVEV come from the germline V gene (reference sequence). The germline V and J ends were trimmed by 8 bases and 2 bases, with 10 bases remaining between them. The CDR3 has 13 amino acids. In nucleotides, the CDR3 is TGTGCCAGCGGACAGAAAGGCAATCAGCCCCAGCATTTT. It yields the protein CASGQKGNQPQHF.

V usage is TRBV7-9 and J usage is TRBJ1-2; possible D gene TRBD1, 5 bases. CDR3 size: 14 residues. The V and J ends lost 5 bases and 4 bases respectively, with 14 bases between them. Germline values: CDR1 SEHNR, CDR2 FQNEAQ (reference sequence). The CDR3 loop is CASSPKGVAYGYTF. CDR3 coding DNA: TGTGCCAGCAGCCCAAAAGGGGTGGCCTATGGCTACACCTTC.

The sample holds a few counts of this clone. The V gene is TRBV15, the J gene TRBJ1-1, with no clear D. Germline V gives CDR1 LNHNV, CDR2 YYDKDF (reference sequence). V lost 6 bases and J lost 4, with 6 bases in between. There are 11 residues in the CDR3. In DNA form, the CDR3 reads TGTGCCACCAGGAGGATCACTGAAGCTTTCTTT. As protein: CATRRITEAFF.

J is TRBJ1-3 and V is TRBV25-1; D call uncertain. Germline CDR1 is MGHDK and CDR2 is SYGVNS. This CDR3 has 13 residues. Trimming left V 6 bases short and J 4 bases short, with 10 bases between. This CDR3 is CASRGPEGNTIYF. The CDR3 bases are TGTGCCAGCAGGGGCCCGGAGGGAAACACCATATATTTT.

This clone was seen more than once but under ten times. The chain has TRBV6-4 and TRBJ2-2, with TRBD1 matching 7 bases. The V and J ends lost 5 bases and 6 bases, in that order; junction bases with no gene match: 6. Germline CDR1 is MRHNA and CDR2 is SNTAGT. The CDR3 loop spans 14 amino acids. CDR3: CASSLDTGAGELFF. CDR3 DNA: TGTGCCAGCAGTCTTGATACAGGGGCCGGGGAGCTGTTTTTT.

The rearrangement uses TRBV4-3 and TRBJ1-2; tentative D call: TRBD1 (6 bases). Trimming took 0 bases from V and 3 from J, leaving 14 bases between them. The germline gives CDR1 LGHNA, CDR2 YSLEER. CDR3 length: 16 amino acids. This chain's CDR3 is CASSQDRGRGYYGYTF. The CDR3 nucleotides read TGCGCCAGCAGCCAAGATAGGGGCAGGGGCTACTATGGCTACACCTTC.

This clone counts as medium-sized. The chain has TRBV2 and TRBJ2-2; weak D call: TRBD1 (5 bases). There are 14 residues in the CDR3. The ends were cut back, 6 bases at V and 3 bases at J, with 11 bases in the middle. Germline CDR1 and CDR2: SNHLY and FYNNEI. CDR3 loop: CASRATVYTGELFF. The DNA for the CDR3 is TGTGCCAGCAGGGCGACAGTTTACACCGGGGAGCTGTTTTTT.

The chain recombines TRBV7-2 with TRBJ2-7; the match to TRBD2 covers 10 bases. The CDR3 runs to 15 residues. V was pared by 5 bases and J by 1 base, with 5 bases of the junction left unmatched. Germline assignment: CDR1 SGHTA and CDR2 FQGNSA. CDR3 bases: TGTGCCAGCAGCCCCAATAGCGGGGGGTCCTACGAGCAGTACTTC. Translating it yields CASSPNSGGSYEQYF.

V and J are TRBV7-2 and TRBJ1-3; D call uncertain. V lost 5 bases and J 4 bases, leaving 18 bases between the germline ends. The CDR3 runs 16 residues. CDR1 and CDR2 (germline): SGHTA, FQGNSA. CDR3 amino acids: CASSLNLGSLGNTIYF. CDR3 coding DNA: TGTGCCAGCAGCCTGAATCTAGGAAGTTTAGGAAACACCATATATTTT.

V is TRBV2 and J is TRBJ1-2, with unresolved D. V was shortened by 8 bases and J by 7 bases, with 11 bases between the two germline ends. This CDR3 contains 11 residues. In germline, CDR1 is SNHLY, CDR2 FYNNEI. CDR3 residues: CASGIERGYTF. The CDR3 DNA is TGTGCCAGCGGAATTGAGCGTGGCTACACCTTC.

The CDR3 spells CASSLIGQGNSPLHF. Here the CDR3 DNA reads TGCGCCAGCAGCTTGATAGGACAGGGCAATTCACCCCTCCACTTT. The chain recombines TRBV5-1 with TRBJ1-6; TRBD1 aligns across 8 bases. The CDR3 contains 15 residues. V trimming: 1 base; J trimming: 7 bases; junction bases outside the gene matches: 4. CDR1 and CDR2 from the germline V gene are SGHRS and YFSETQ. Supplemented by reference TRBV5-1 and TRBJ1-6, the full variable domain reads KAGVTQTPRYLIKTRGQQVTLSCSPISGHRSVSWYQQTPGQGLQFLFEYFSETQRNKGNFPGRFSGRQFSNSRSEMNVSTLELGDSALYLCASSLIGQGNSPLHFGNGTRLTVT.